This TCR beta chain was observed in a study of early T cells in non-severe SARS-CoV-2 infection. Study at large: With bulk RNA from unsorted whole blood as input, sequencing yielded unpaired chains.

Note on this clonotype: The antigen is undetermined.

The CDR3 length is 12 residues. Between the trimmed V and J ends, which lost 8 bases and 6 bases, there was a span of 14 bases. CDR1 MDHEN and CDR2 SYDVKM come from the germline V gene. The study, taken as a whole, reports: Anti-spike CD8 specificities were favored by VDJdb matching, whose results missed private and CD4 specificities.

Separate cDNA molecules each had unique molecular identifiers attached to them. TCRdb used MiXCR to reprocess the 5' RACE reads, holding one entry per CDR3 protein. The sample lists more than 45,000 distinct CDR3 sequences; 12% were seen once. Sequencing used whole blood. The chain recombines TRBV28 with TRBJ2-7; D unresolved. The receptor was derived from an adult who was a healthcare worker with PCR-confirmed SARS-CoV-2 infection or an uninfected control (not recorded which). CDR3 sequence: CASRRSRREQYF. Here the CDR3 DNA reads TGTGCCAGCCGCAGGAGCCGCCGCGAGCAGTACTTC.